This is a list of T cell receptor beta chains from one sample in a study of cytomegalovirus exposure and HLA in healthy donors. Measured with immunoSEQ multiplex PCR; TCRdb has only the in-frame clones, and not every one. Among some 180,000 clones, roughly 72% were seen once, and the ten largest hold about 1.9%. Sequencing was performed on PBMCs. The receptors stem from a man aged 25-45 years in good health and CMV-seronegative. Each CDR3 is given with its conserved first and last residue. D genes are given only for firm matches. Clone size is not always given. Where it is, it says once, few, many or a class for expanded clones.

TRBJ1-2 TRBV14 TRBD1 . TGTGCCAGCAGCCAAGGGACAGGGGTTGACTATGGCTACACCTTC CASSQGTGVDYGYTF
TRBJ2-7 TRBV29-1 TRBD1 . TGCAGCGTTGAAGACTATTCCGGGACAGGGGTGCCCTACGAGCAGTACTTC CSVEDYSGTGVPYEQYF
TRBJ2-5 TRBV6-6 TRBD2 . TGTGCCAGCAGCTTGCGGGGGATCCAAGAGACCCAGTACTTC CASSLRGIQETQYF
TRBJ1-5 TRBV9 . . TGTGCCAGCAGCGTAGAAGGGGTGGGTCAGCCCCAGCATTTT CASSVEGVGQPQHF
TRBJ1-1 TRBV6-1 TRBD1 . TGTGCCAGCAGTGAAGCGGGGGGACAGGCCCTTGAAGCTTTCTTT CASSEAGGQALEAFF
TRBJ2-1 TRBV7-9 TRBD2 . TGTGCCAGCAGCCGACCCTTAGCGGGAGACAATGAGCAGTTCTTC CASSRPLAGDNEQFF
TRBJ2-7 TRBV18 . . TGTGCCAGCTCACCCCTTGGGGACATCACCTACGAGCAGTACTTC CASSPLGDITYEQYF
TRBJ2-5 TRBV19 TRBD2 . TGTGCCAGTAGTTTCGGACTAGCGGGAAATCAAGAGACCCAGTACTTC CASSFGLAGNQETQYF
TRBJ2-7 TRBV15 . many TGTGCCACCAGCAGAGATAGTGGCGGTGGCGACGAGCAGTACTTC CATSRDSGGGDEQYF
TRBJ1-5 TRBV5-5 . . TGTGCCAGCAGCCGCGGGACCGCTCAGGGACAGCCCCAGCATTTT CASSRGTAQGQPQHF
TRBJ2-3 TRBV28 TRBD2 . TGTGCCAGCAGTTTATCCGTGGGTAGCGGGAGTACGATAGATACGCAGTATTTT CASSLSVGSGSTIDTQYF
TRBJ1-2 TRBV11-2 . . TGTGCCAGCAGCCTCCGACAGTTGTATGGCTACACCTTC CASSLRQLYGYTF
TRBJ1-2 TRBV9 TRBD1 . TGTGCCAGCAGCGTACCCAATCTCGGGACAGGGGGTACTGGCTACACCTTC CASSVPNLGTGGTGYTF
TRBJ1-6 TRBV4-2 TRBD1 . TGTGCCAGCAGCCAAGATGTCGCCGGGACAGGGGGTTCACCCCTCCACTTT CASSQDVAGTGGSPLHF
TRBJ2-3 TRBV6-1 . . TGTGCCAGCACCGAAGGGGGGGGCGCCGATACGCAGTATTTT CASTEGGGADTQYF
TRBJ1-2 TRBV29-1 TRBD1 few TGCAGCGGGTCGACGACCCGGACAGGGGGCGGCTACACCTTC CSGSTTRTGGGYTF
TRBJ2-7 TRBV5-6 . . TGTGCCAGCAGCTTGTTAGACAGTCCCTACGAGCAGTACTTC CASSLLDSPYEQYF
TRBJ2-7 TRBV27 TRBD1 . TGTGCCAGCTGGGCTGGGACAGGGTCCTACGAGCAGTACTTC CASWAGTGSYEQYF
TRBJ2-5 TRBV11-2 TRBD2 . TGTGCCAGCAGCTTACGAGTGAGGGTAGCGGGAGGTGAGACCCAGTACTTC CASSLRVRVAGGETQYF
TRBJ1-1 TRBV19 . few TGTGCCAGTAGTTGGGGGAGGACTGAAGCTTTCTTT CASSWGRTEAFF
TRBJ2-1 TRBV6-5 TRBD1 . TGTGCCAGCAGTCGACAGGGGGGAGTCAATGAGCAGTTCTTC CASSRQGGVNEQFF
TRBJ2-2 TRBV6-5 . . TGTGCCAGCAGTTACTCGATGGGCAGGGCGAACGGGGAGCTGTTTTTT CASSYSMGRANGELFF
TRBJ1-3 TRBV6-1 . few TGTGCCAGCACCGTGGAGCCTGGAAACACCATATATTTT CASTVEPGNTIYF
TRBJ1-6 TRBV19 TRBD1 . TGTGCCAGTAGACCTAGACAGGGGAGTAATTCACCCCTCCACTTT CASRPRQGSNSPLHF
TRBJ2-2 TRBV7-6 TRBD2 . TGTGCCAGCAGCCAGACCGCGGGAGGCGCGAACACCGGGGAGCTGTTTTTT CASSQTAGGANTGELFF
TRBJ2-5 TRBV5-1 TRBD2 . TGCGCCAGCAGCTTAGCGGGAGGGAGGCAAGAGACCCAGTACTTC CASSLAGGRQETQYF